This TCR beta chain was profiled in a study of shared clonotypes between healthy human individuals. The CDR3 is 15 amino acids. Germline values: CDR1 MDHEN, CDR2 SYDVKM. Trimming stripped 6 bases from V and 1 base from J, with 14 bases between. Some clones are missing from TCRdb's copy, which holds only in-frame ones; the method was immunoSEQ multiplex PCR. The sample has some 2.4 million clones, approximately 93% seen once; the top ten hold roughly 0.39%. This sequence joins TRBV28 and TRBJ2-3, with D perhaps matching TRBD1 (6 bases). The receptor's source is a man younger than 35 in good health. Some clones in this sample may be carry-over from other donors' samples. Sequencing was performed on naive CD4+ T cells from PBMCs. Documented subset: CD45RA+ positively selected. The CDR3 nucleotides read TGTGCCAGCAGAGGGGGTTCTCGGGGCACAGATACGCAGTATTTT. This encodes CASRGGSRGTDTQYF.